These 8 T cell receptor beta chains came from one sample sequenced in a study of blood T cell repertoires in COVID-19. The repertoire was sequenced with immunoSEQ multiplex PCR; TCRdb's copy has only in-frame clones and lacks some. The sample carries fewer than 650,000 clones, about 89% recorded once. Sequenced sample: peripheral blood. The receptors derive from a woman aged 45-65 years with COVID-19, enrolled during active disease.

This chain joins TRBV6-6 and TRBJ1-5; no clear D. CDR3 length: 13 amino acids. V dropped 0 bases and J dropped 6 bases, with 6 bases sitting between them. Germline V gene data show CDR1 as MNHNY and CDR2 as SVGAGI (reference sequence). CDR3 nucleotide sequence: TGTGCCAGCAGTTACTCGAGGGCTCAGCCCCAGCATTTT. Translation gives CASSYSRAQPQHF.

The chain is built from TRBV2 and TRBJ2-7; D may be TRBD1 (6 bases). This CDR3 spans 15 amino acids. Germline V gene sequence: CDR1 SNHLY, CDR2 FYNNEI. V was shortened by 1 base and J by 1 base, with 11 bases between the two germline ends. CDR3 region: CASSEVGQGSYEQYF. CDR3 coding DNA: TGTGCCAGCAGTGAAGTGGGGCAGGGGTCCTACGAGCAGTACTTC.

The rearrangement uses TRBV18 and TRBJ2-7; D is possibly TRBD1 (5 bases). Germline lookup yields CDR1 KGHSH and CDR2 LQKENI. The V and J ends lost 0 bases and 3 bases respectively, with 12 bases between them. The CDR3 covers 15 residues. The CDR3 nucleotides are TGTGCCAGCTCACCACCTTCCCAGGGCGACTACGAGCAGTACTTC. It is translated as CASSPPSQGDYEQYF.

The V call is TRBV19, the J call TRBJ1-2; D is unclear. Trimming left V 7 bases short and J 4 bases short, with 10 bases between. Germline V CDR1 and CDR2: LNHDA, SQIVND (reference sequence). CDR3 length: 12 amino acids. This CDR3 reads CASNQWSYGYTF. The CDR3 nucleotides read TGTGCCAGTAACCAGTGGTCCTATGGCTACACCTTC.

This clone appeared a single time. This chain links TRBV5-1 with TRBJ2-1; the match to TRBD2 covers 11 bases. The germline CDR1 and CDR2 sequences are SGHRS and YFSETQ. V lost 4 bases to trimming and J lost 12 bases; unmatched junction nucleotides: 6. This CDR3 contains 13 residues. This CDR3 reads CASSLTSGAMQFF. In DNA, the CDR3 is TGCGCCAGCAGCCTGACTAGCGGGGCCATGCAGTTCTTC.

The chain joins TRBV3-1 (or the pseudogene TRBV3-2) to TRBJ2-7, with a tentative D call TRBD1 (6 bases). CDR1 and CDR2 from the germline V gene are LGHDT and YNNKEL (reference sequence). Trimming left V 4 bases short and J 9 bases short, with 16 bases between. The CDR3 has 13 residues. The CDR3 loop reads CASSLTGNGVQYF. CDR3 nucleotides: TGTGCCAGCAGCCTAACAGGGAATGGTGTGCAGTACTTC.

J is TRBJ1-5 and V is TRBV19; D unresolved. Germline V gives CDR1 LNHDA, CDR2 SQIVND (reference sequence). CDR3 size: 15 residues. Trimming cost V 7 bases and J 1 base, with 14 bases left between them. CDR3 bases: TGTGCCAGTAACTCACCGGGTCGGAGCAATCAGCCCCAGCATTTT. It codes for CASNSPGRSNQPQHF.

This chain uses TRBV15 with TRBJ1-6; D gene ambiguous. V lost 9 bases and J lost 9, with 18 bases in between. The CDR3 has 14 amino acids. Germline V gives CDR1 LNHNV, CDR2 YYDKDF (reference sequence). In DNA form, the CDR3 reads TGTGCCACGAGCCCACGGCGGGCCACTTCACCCCTCCACTTT. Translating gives CATSPRRATSPLHF.